This T cell receptor (beta chain) was obtained from a study of long-term antiretroviral therapy in people with HIV. Findings and limits, study-wide: Whereas controls had wider CDR3 length ranges, HIV repertoires had narrower ones.

Survey-level resolution applied to immunoSEQ assay v3.0. Assay: immunoSEQ multiplex PCR; the TCRdb copy retains only in-frame clones and omits some. The data show 30,000 to 40,000 clones, with roughly 80% seen just once and roughly 7.2% held by the top ten. The trim removed 0 bases at V and 3 bases at J, leaving 6 bases unmatched. The CDR3 length is 16 residues. The germline V gene has CDR1 SGHAT and CDR2 FQNNGV. DNA was extracted from approximately 0.91-9.4 million thawed cryopreserved PBMC. Regarding this clone: The antigen is not known.

The material was unsorted PBMCs, obtained 2 years after starting antiretroviral therapy. The clonotype originates from a woman aged 45 to 65 with HIV. V is TRBV11-2 and J is TRBJ2-3, with TRBD1 matching over 7 bases. This CDR3 is CASSLDEGASTDTQYF. DNA for the CDR3: TGTGCCAGCAGCTTAGATGAGGGGGCGAGTACAGATACGCAGTATTTT.